This T cell receptor beta chain emerged from a study of circulating tumor DNA in untreated peripheral T-cell lymphoma. Study-level findings and limits: Baseline tissues yielded roughly 88% and baseline serum roughly 61% tumor-specific clonotype detection.

TCRdb keeps only in-frame clones here, not all; method: immunoSEQ multiplex PCR. The sample includes fewer than 7,500 clones, around 77% of them seen just once. Points on this clone: Its antigen is currently unknown.

Before treatment, baseline tumor tissue was collected for sequencing. The receptor's source is a human donor with peripheral T-cell lymphoma. Sequencing was done on a sample of tumor tissue.

The CDR3 DNA sequence: TGTGCCAGTAGTATAGGGACAGGGTCTTCTGGCACTGAAGCTTTCTTT. This encodes CASSIGTGSSGTEAFF. The chain carries TRBV19 and TRBJ1-1; 8 bases fit TRBD1. The trim removed 1 base at V and 4 bases at J, leaving 8 bases unmatched. From germline, CDR1 is LNHDA and CDR2 SQIVND (reference sequence). The CDR3 has 16 residues.